This entry describes one T cell receptor (beta chain). Its matching antigen is unknown. MiXCR, run by TCRdb on the 5' RACE reads, gives a single entry per CDR3 protein. In the table there are under 850,000 distinct CDR3 sequences, over 15% of which are singletons. This entry belongs to a study of CD8 T cells in ankylosing spondylitis. Whole-study results and caveats: Disease-linked clones were found to be CD8+ and relatively rare in peripheral blood. Characteristic, it appeared, of ankylosing spondylitis blood was a TCR beta motif of seven or eight highly homologous variants.

V gave up 0 bases and J gave up 3 bases, with 11 bases separating them. In germline, CDR1 is MNHEY, CDR2 SMNVEV (reference sequence). The CDR3 covers 15 residues. The V and J genes are TRBV27 and TRBJ1-1; D not resolved. This clonotype was obtained from a male donor with ankylosing spondylitis. Input material: blood, either unsorted or a sorted T cell fraction (not recorded which). This CDR3 is CASSLSTAPDTEAFF. The CDR3, as DNA: TGTGCCAGCAGTTTATCGACGGCGCCGGACACTGAAGCTTTCTTT.